The present T cell receptor beta chain was sequenced within a study of T-cell memory formation after mild COVID-19. At the level of the study: There were largely donor-specific TCR clusters.

Findings of the study overall: Contracting CD8+ clones were enriched in EMRA, CD4+ mainly in CM and EM. Clones that got smaller from day 15 to 85 had even CD4/CD8, while clones growing later tipped toward CD4+.

TCRdb reprocessed the 5' RACE reads with MiXCR, giving one entry per CDR3 protein. The sample includes about 420,000 distinct CDR3 sequences, less than 25% seen only once; the top ten take around 13%. This clonotype was seen more than once but under ten times. Its matching antigen is unknown. Specimen: PBMCs or a T cell subset sorted from them (not recorded which). The clonotype was recovered from an adult woman who had mild COVID-19 (a few samples of this study predate the infection). Cell type and time point are not known.

Here the CDR3 DNA reads TGCACCATCCAGGGGGCCGACCGGAATGAAAAACTGTTTTTT. This sequence encodes CTIQGADRNEKLFF. The genes are TRBV5-1 and TRBJ1-4; TRBD1 matches at 8 bases. Germline CDR1 and CDR2: SGHRS and YFSETQ. This CDR3 region has 14 residues. Full variable domain (rest looked up from reference TRBV5-1 and TRBJ1-4): KAGVTQTPRYLIKTRGQQVTLSCSPISGHRSVSWYQQTPGQGLQFLFEYFSETQRNKGNFPGRFSGRQFSNSRSEMNVSTLELGDSALYLCTIQGADRNEKLFFGSGTQLSVL.